Following are 28 T cell receptor beta chains from one sample sequenced in a study of blood T cell repertoires in COVID-19. Clones were read by immunoSEQ multiplex PCR, and TCRdb kept only the in-frame ones, dropping some. The data show some 57,000 clones, more than 85% seen once. Sample: peripheral blood. These receptors originate from a man in his fifties or sixties with active COVID-19.

J is TRBJ1-3 and V is TRBV28; D uncertain. Germline assignment: CDR1 MDHEN and CDR2 SYDVKM. The length of the CDR3 is 16 residues. V lost 2 bases and J 0 bases, leaving 11 bases between the germline ends. CDR3 sequence: CASSLRQILSGNTIYF. DNA for the CDR3: TGTGCCAGCAGTTTACGACAAATCCTCTCTGGAAACACCATATATTTT.

The chain joins TRBV5-1 to TRBJ2-5; the D gene is possibly TRBD1 (6 bases). Germline loops: CDR1 SGHRS, CDR2 YFSETQ. CDR3 length equals 13 residues. V lost 6 bases and J 0 bases, leaving 9 bases between the germline ends. CDR3 sequence reads: CASTRDNQETQYF. The CDR3 DNA follows: TGCGCCAGCACCCGGGACAACCAAGAGACCCAGTACTTC.

This rearrangement joins TRBV5-4 to TRBJ1-2; D not certain. CDR3 length equals 13 residues. Trimming shortened V by 1 base and J by 2 bases, and 6 bases separated the two germline ends. CDR1 and CDR2 (germline): SGHNT, YYREEE (reference sequence). Here the CDR3 reads CASSLIANYGYTF. CDR3 bases: TGTGCCAGCAGCTTGATAGCAAACTATGGCTACACCTTC.

The chain uses TRBV5-1 and TRBJ2-3, with TRBD2 matching over 12 bases. Per germline, CDR1 SGHRS and CDR2 YFSETQ. The CDR3 consists of 15 residues. The V gene end was trimmed by 2 bases and the J gene end by 4 bases; junction bases not matched to a gene: 2. CDR3: CASSFLAGGPDTQYF. In DNA form, the CDR3 reads TGCGCCAGCAGCTTCCTAGCGGGGGGGCCAGATACGCAGTATTTT.

The chain links TRBV5-4 to TRBJ1-4; weak D call: TRBD1 (6 bases). Germline assignment: CDR1 SGHNT and CDR2 YYREEE (reference sequence). V was clipped by 3 bases and J by 5 bases, with 14 bases between them. The CDR3 runs to 15 residues. The CDR3 DNA is TGTGCCAGCAGCTCCCCGACAGGCATCAATGAAAAACTGTTTTTT. Translating gives CASSSPTGINEKLFF. The full variable domain, in which reference TRBV5-4 and TRBJ1-4 provide the parts outside the CDR3, is ETGVTQSPTHLIKTRGQQVTLRCSSQSGHNTVSWYQQALGQGPQFIFQYYREEENGRGNFPPRFSGLQFPNYSSELNVNALELDDSALYLCASSSPTGINEKLFFGSGTQLSVL.

This clone came up once. The CDR3 coding sequence is TGTGCCAGCAGTCCTAGCGCTGGGGAGCTGTTTTTT. This codes for CASSPSAGELFF. The gene calls are TRBV25-1 and TRBJ2-2; possibly TRBD2 for D (6 bases). The CDR3 contains 12 residues. Trimming removed 5 bases from V and 8 bases from J, with 9 bases in between. The germline CDR1 and CDR2 sequences are MGHDK and SYGVNS.

This sequence joins TRBV5-1 and TRBJ1-2, with D tentatively TRBD1 (6 bases). The CDR3 has 15 residues. The V and J ends lost 6 bases and 5 bases respectively, with 20 bases between them. The V gene's germline CDR1 is SGHRS and CDR2 YFSETQ. The CDR3 is CASNNLAGTMYGYTF. In nucleotides, the CDR3 is TGCGCCAGCAACAACCTTGCCGGGACAATGTATGGCTACACCTTC. Supplemented by reference TRBV5-1 and TRBJ1-2, the full variable domain reads KAGVTQTPRYLIKTRGQQVTLSCSPISGHRSVSWYQQTPGQGLQFLFEYFSETQRNKGNFPGRFSGRQFSNSRSEMNVSTLELGDSALYLCASNNLAGTMYGYTFGSGTRLTVV.

The genes are TRBV7-9 and TRBJ2-7; TRBD2 might be the D (6 bases). V gave up 7 bases and J gave up 6 bases, with 16 bases separating them. The CDR3 spans 13 residues. CDR1 is SEHNR, CDR2 FQNEAQ, per germline (reference sequence). CDR3 loop: CASTLSMGGEQYF. CDR3 DNA: TGTGCCAGCACCCTTAGTATGGGGGGCGAGCAGTACTTC.

The V call is TRBV9, the J call TRBJ1-3; 8 positions match TRBD1. CDR1 is SGDLS and CDR2 is YYNGEE in the germline V gene. With V trimmed by 1 base and J by 3 bases, 9 bases remained unmatched. CDR3 length: 17 amino acids. As DNA, the CDR3 is TGTGCCAGCAGCGTAAGGCCGGGACAGGATGGTGGAAACACCATATATTTT. Translated, it gives CASSVRPGQDGGNTIYF.

The rearrangement links TRBV11-2 to TRBJ2-5, with D possibly matching TRBD2 (7 bases). This CDR3 contains 18 residues. Germline V CDR1 and CDR2: SGHAT, FQNNGV. Trimming removed 3 bases from V and 4 bases from J, with 24 bases in between. CDR3 DNA sequence: TGTGCCAGCAGCTTCCGGGGCGGGGGCTCAATGTCAGGAGAGACCCAGTACTTC. This codes for CASSFRGGGSMSGETQYF.

This sequence joins TRBV5-1 and TRBJ1-2; 7 positions match TRBD1. The CDR3 loop spans 14 amino acids. Germline V CDR1 and CDR2: SGHRS, YFSETQ. Trimming at V came to 3 bases and at J to 4 bases, leaving 6 bases not matched to a gene. In nucleotides, the CDR3 is TGCGCCAGCAGCTCGGGACAGTCTCCCTATGGCTACACCTTC. Protein: CASSSGQSPYGYTF.

V and J are TRBV19 and TRBJ2-1, with 7 bases aligning to TRBD2. CDR3 length equals 14 residues. The V gene's germline CDR1 is LNHDA and CDR2 SQIVND (reference sequence). With V trimmed by 6 bases and J by 9 bases, 11 bases remained unmatched. The CDR3: CASSGGIPSGEQFF. The CDR3 coding sequence is TGTGCCAGTAGCGGGGGGATTCCGTCTGGTGAGCAGTTCTTC.

The rearrangement joins TRBV5-1 to TRBJ2-2; TRBD1 matches at 10 bases. CDR1 and CDR2 from the germline V gene are SGHRS and YFSETQ. CDR3 length: 16 amino acids. The V gene end was trimmed by 4 bases and the J gene end by 3 bases; junction bases not matched to a gene: 6. CDR3 sequence reads: CASSTGQGVYTGELFF. The CDR3 bases are TGCGCCAGCAGCACCGGACAGGGGGTGTACACCGGGGAGCTGTTTTTT.

This clone was found once. The CDR3 sequence is CASLPRGQAISGTEAFF. The CDR3 DNA reads as TGTGCCAGTCTTCCCCGGGGACAGGCCATCTCGGGGACTGAAGCTTTCTTT. The rearrangement joins TRBV28 to TRBJ1-1; 8 nucleotides match TRBD1. Germline CDR1 MDHEN, CDR2 SYDVKM. CDR3 length equals 17 residues. Trimming cost V 9 bases and J 5 bases; bases outside gene matches: 20.

The chain has TRBV7-9 and TRBJ1-5; TRBD1 matches 9 bases. The CDR3 has 15 residues. V gave up 5 bases and J gave up 4 bases; unmatched junction bases: 6. Germline assignment: CDR1 SEHNR and CDR2 FQNEAQ (reference sequence). Here the CDR3 DNA reads TGTGCCAGCAGCCAGGGACAGGGTAAGAATCAGCCCCAGCATTTT. Amino acid sequence: CASSQGQGKNQPQHF. Full variable domain (missing parts from reference TRBV7-9 and TRBJ1-5): DTGVSQNPRHKITKRGQNVTFRCDPISEHNRLYWYRQTLGQGPEFLTYFQNEAQLEKSRLLSDRFSAERPKGSFSTLEIQRTEQGDSAMYLCASSQGQGKNQPQHFGDGTRLSIL.

The chain has TRBV10-2 and TRBJ1-4; D might be TRBD1 (5 bases). CDR1 and CDR2 from the germline V gene are WSHSY and SAAADI. The CDR3 has 14 residues. The V and J ends lost 7 bases and 8 bases respectively, with 17 bases between them. The DNA of the CDR3 is TGCGCCAGCAACAGGAATCCTAGAAAGGAAAAACTGTTTTTT. This gives the protein CASNRNPRKEKLFF.

The rearrangement links TRBV5-1 to TRBJ1-1, with TRBD1 identical over 10 bases. Germline CDR1 and CDR2: SGHRS and YFSETQ. The length of the CDR3 is 20 residues. V lost 3 bases and J lost 6; bases outside the gene matches: 23. The CDR3 coding sequence is TGCGCCAGCAGCTCGGGACAGGGGACCGGGATAACTTTCCCTCGGCCTGAAGCTTTCTTT. Amino acid sequence: CASSSGQGTGITFPRPEAFF.

The chain couples TRBV3-1 (or the pseudogene TRBV3-2) to TRBJ2-1; tentatively, D is TRBD2 (5 bases). The CDR3 extends over 15 amino acids. V lost 1 base to trimming and J lost 6 bases, with 13 bases between them. The germline CDR1 and CDR2 sequences are LGHDT and YNNKEL (reference sequence). The CDR3: CASSQARGPSNEQFF. The CDR3 DNA reads as TGTGCCAGCAGCCAAGCTAGAGGGCCCTCCAATGAGCAGTTCTTC.

This sequence joins TRBV30 and TRBJ1-2; possibly TRBD1 for D (6 bases). Trimming removed 5 bases from V and 8 bases from J, with 18 bases in between. Germline CDR1 GTSNPN, CDR2 SVGIG (reference sequence). The CDR3 is 13 residues long. CDR3 nucleotide sequence: TGTGCCTGGTCCTTGGACAGCCCTATGGGCTACACCTTC. Amino acids: CAWSLDSPMGYTF.

The chain carries TRBV7-5 and TRBJ2-7; the table names TRBD2, a call not compared with the DNA. TRBV7-5 is marked as a pseudogene. The CDR3 has 17 amino acids. DNA of the CDR3: TGTGCCAGAAGCCCTGGACTAGCGGGAGGGCCTCGCCACGAGCAGTACTTC. This gives the protein CARSPGLAGGPRHEQYF.

The J gene is TRBJ2-3, the V gene TRBV20-1; D remains unclear. The CDR3 spans 9 residues. Germline V gives CDR1 DFQATT, CDR2 SNEGSKA (reference sequence). With 6 bases removed from V and 11 bases from J, the gap between germline ends came to 9 bases. In DNA, the CDR3 is TGCAGTGCGCCGAGGTGGCAGTATTTT. It specifies CSAPRWQYF.

The rearrangement uses TRBV5-8 and TRBJ2-1; a weak D match, TRBD1 (5 bases). This CDR3 spans 14 amino acids. V shed 6 bases and J shed 4 bases, with 14 bases lying between them. From germline, CDR1 is SGHTS and CDR2 YDEGEE. The CDR3 loop is CASNPGAAYNEQFF. The CDR3 DNA sequence: TGTGCCAGCAACCCTGGGGCGGCATACAATGAGCAGTTCTTC.

The CDR3 DNA reads TGTGCCATCAATCCCGACCCCGCGGATCCAATGAATGAGCAGTTCTTC. Amino acid sequence: CAINPDPADPMNEQFF. V usage is TRBV10-3 and J usage is TRBJ2-1, with unresolved D. Germline CDR1 and CDR2: ENHRY and SYGVKD. The CDR3 has 16 residues. The V gene lost 7 bases and the J gene lost 7 bases, with 23 bases spanning the gap.

The CDR3 region is CASSAFGPNTGELFF. CDR3 DNA sequence: TGTGCCAGCAGCGCCTTCGGTCCGAACACCGGGGAGCTGTTTTTT. The chain is built from TRBV6-2 or TRBV6-3 and TRBJ2-2; D is unresolved. Germline assignment: CDR1 MNHEY and CDR2 SVGEGT. This CDR3 spans 15 amino acids. With 6 bases removed from V and 0 bases from J, the gap between germline ends came to 11 bases.

CDR3 residues: CASSLTGLSYNEQFF. The CDR3 region has the DNA TGCGCCAGCAGCTTGACAGGGCTATCCTACAATGAGCAGTTCTTC. The V call is TRBV5-1, the J call TRBJ2-1, with D maybe TRBD1 (6 bases). Germline CDR1 reads SGHRS; CDR2 reads YFSETQ. The CDR3 has 15 residues. The V gene lost 1 base and the J gene lost 1 base, with 9 bases spanning the gap.

The chain has TRBV7-6 and TRBJ2-7; 7 positions match TRBD1. Germline V gene lookup returns CDR1 SGHVS and CDR2 FNYEAQ. The CDR3 loop spans 19 amino acids. V shed 5 bases and J 4 bases; nucleotides not matched to a gene: 23. This CDR3 is CASSPGTGTALRKGYEQYF. As DNA, the CDR3 is TGTGCCAGCAGCCCGGGCACCGGGACAGCCCTAAGAAAAGGATACGAGCAGTACTTC.

This chain connects TRBV5-1 to TRBJ2-3; 10 bases line up with TRBD2. Germline CDR1 and CDR2: SGHRS and YFSETQ. The CDR3 is 16 residues long. J lost 3 bases, V lost 1 base, and 5 bases had no gene match. CDR3 sequence: CASSLSLAGATDTQYF. As DNA, the CDR3 is TGCGCCAGCAGCTTGAGTCTAGCGGGGGCTACAGATACGCAGTATTTT.

The chain has TRBV6-5 and TRBJ2-7, with D perhaps matching TRBD2 (6 bases). The V and J ends lost 5 bases and 0 bases respectively, with 8 bases between them. Germline-derived CDR1 and CDR2 are MNHEY and SVGAGI. The CDR3 covers 13 residues. The CDR3 sequence: CASSLGSSYEQYF. CDR3 coding DNA: TGTGCCAGCAGTCTCGGGAGCTCCTACGAGCAGTACTTC.